These 8 T cell receptor beta chains originate from one sample sequenced in a study of cytomegalovirus exposure and HLA in healthy donors. The PCR used 60 Vbeta and 13 Jbeta primers. The method was immunoSEQ multiplex PCR; TCRdb's version includes in-frame clones alone and lacks a portion of them. In the table there are hundreds of thousands of clones, around 80% of which are singletons. The specimen sequenced was PBMCs. The receptors were gathered from a male donor in good health and CMV-seronegative.

This clone turned up a few times. V gene TRBV7-9 combines with J gene TRBJ2-7; 7 bases agree with TRBD1. The germline V gene has CDR1 SEHNR and CDR2 FQNEAQ (reference sequence). This CDR3 contains 12 residues. The junction had 2 bases not matched to a gene; V was cut back by 4 bases and J by 5 bases. CDR3: CASSYGQDEQYF. CDR3 sequence (DNA): TGTGCCAGCAGCTACGGACAGGACGAGCAGTACTTC.

The chain is built from TRBV4-2 and TRBJ2-2; D is undetermined. Germline V gene data show CDR1 as LGHNA and CDR2 as YNFKEQ. The CDR3 is made up of 14 amino acids. V lost 1 base, J lost 6 bases, and 9 bases lay in between. This chain's CDR3 is CASSQGTPAGELFF. The CDR3 region has the DNA TGTGCCAGCAGCCAAGGAACCCCGGCCGGGGAGCTGTTTTTT.

The sample holds a few counts of this clone. The chain couples TRBV15 to TRBJ2-7; D is unresolved. V lost 0 bases to trimming and J lost 3 bases, with 12 bases between them. This CDR3 has 15 residues. Germline values: CDR1 LNHNV, CDR2 YYDKDF (reference sequence). The DNA for the CDR3 is TGTGCCACCAGCAGAGAGGGCCTAAGGAACTACGAGCAGTACTTC. Amino acid sequence: CATSREGLRNYEQYF.

Of note for this clone: A read error may account for a junction end that differs from germline. CDR3 sequence reads: CSSSFSLNGNTIYF. CDR3 DNA: TGTTCCAGCAGCTTTTCACTAAATGGAAACACCATATATTTT. The chain joins TRBV7-9 to TRBJ1-3; D not certain. CDR3 length: 14 amino acids. CDR1 SEHNR and CDR2 FQNEAQ come from the germline V gene (reference sequence).

CDR3 in amino acids: CASSGLGANPDTQYF. Here the CDR3 DNA reads TGTGCCAGCAGTGGTTTGGGGGCAAACCCAGATACGCAGTATTTT. The chain has TRBV25-1 and TRBJ2-3, with a weak D call TRBD1 (6 bases). CDR3 length: 15 residues. Germline assignment: CDR1 MGHDK and CDR2 SYGVNS. Trimming pared 4 bases from V and 4 bases from J, leaving 15 bases between. Full variable domain (remainder filled in from reference TRBV25-1 and TRBJ2-3): EADIYQTPRYLVIGTGKKITLECSQTMGHDKMYWYQQDPGMELHLIHYSYGVNSTEKGDLSSESTVSRIRTEHFPLTLESARPSHTSQYLCASSGLGANPDTQYFGPGTRLTVL.

The V call is TRBV27, the J call TRBJ2-7; D may be TRBD2 (5 bases). Trimming shortened V by 0 bases and J by 2 bases, and 14 bases separated the two germline ends. The CDR3 length is 16 residues. Germline assignment: CDR1 MNHEY and CDR2 SMNVEV (reference sequence). In nucleotides, the CDR3 is TGTGCCAGCAGTTTATCGGATGAGGGATGGGCCTACGAGCAGTACTTC. This codes for CASSLSDEGWAYEQYF.

The rearrangement uses TRBV15 and TRBJ1-1; 7 bases are a match to TRBD1. From germline, CDR1 is LNHNV and CDR2 YYDKDF (reference sequence). The trim removed 2 bases at V and 2 bases at J, leaving 5 bases unmatched. The CDR3 runs 15 residues. The DNA of the CDR3 is TGTGCCACCAGCAGAACTAGACAGGGCAACACTGAAGCTTTCTTT. Protein sequence: CATSRTRQGNTEAFF.

The chain carries TRBV28 and TRBJ2-1; TRBD2 aligns across 8 bases. The germline V gene encodes CDR1 MDHEN and CDR2 SYDVKM. J gave up 2 bases and V 5 bases, and 8 bases lay outside the gene matches. The CDR3 runs to 16 residues. CDR3 coding DNA: TGTGCCAGCAGTCTAAGAGCGGGAGTACCCTACAATGAGCAGTTCTTC. Its translation: CASSLRAGVPYNEQFF.